One sample yielded the 17 T cell receptor beta chains listed below, sequenced in a study of CD8 T cells in Susac syndrome. Random hexamers were used to reverse transcribe about 0.45 to 1 ug of RNA. TCRdb ran MiXCR on the immunoSEQ multiplex PCR reads and lists one entry per CDR3 protein. The sample consists of some 110,000 distinct CDR3 sequences, 85% to 95% of them appearing once. Sequencing input: CD8+ T cells from PBMCs. The receptors originated from a human donor with multiple sclerosis.

The rearrangement links TRBV19 to TRBJ2-5, with TRBD2 matching over 14 bases. Germline V gene lookup returns CDR1 LNHDA and CDR2 SQIVND (reference sequence). The ends lost 3 bases at V and 5 bases at J; junction bases unmatched: 5. The CDR3 totals 16 residues. CDR3 DNA: TGTGCCAGTAGTATGACGGGGACTAGCGGGAGCGAGACCCAGTACTTC. Translation: CASSMTGTSGSETQYF.

The chain recombines TRBV7-9 with TRBJ1-2, with TRBD1 identical over 7 bases. This CDR3 comprises 16 residues. Germline lookup yields CDR1 SEHNR and CDR2 FQNEAQ (reference sequence). With V trimmed by 6 bases and J by 1 base, 11 bases remained unmatched. The CDR3 nucleotides are TGTGCCAGCAGAACATGGACAGGCCATGTTAACTATGGCTACACCTTC. Protein product: CASRTWTGHVNYGYTF.

CDR3 sequence: CASSPKTELNGYTF. DNA of the CDR3: TGTGCCAGCAGTCCCAAGACAGAGCTGAATGGCTACACCTTC. This chain connects TRBV6-6 to TRBJ1-2; D may be TRBD1 (5 bases). V was pared by 5 bases and J by 6 bases, with 16 bases between. The CDR3 spans 14 residues. The germline V gene encodes CDR1 MNHNY and CDR2 SVGAGI (reference sequence).

The V gene is TRBV2, the J gene TRBJ2-5; D gene uncertain. The germline gives CDR1 SNHLY, CDR2 FYNNEI. The CDR3 runs to 14 residues. V was shortened by 5 bases and J by 1 base, with 11 bases between the two germline ends. CDR3 loop: CASSTGQFQETQYF. The CDR3 coding sequence is TGTGCCAGCAGTACGGGCCAGTTCCAAGAGACCCAGTACTTC.

This clonotype was observed a handful of times. The chain uses TRBV7-2 and TRBJ2-7; D remains unclear. V lost 5 bases to trimming and J lost 1 base, with 12 bases between them. The CDR3 totals 14 residues. CDR1 is SGHTA, CDR2 FQGNSA, per germline. CDR3 bases: TGTGCCAGCAGCCCCACTCTTAGTTCCTACGAGCAGTACGTC. This encodes CASSPTLSSYEQYV.

This sequence joins TRBV12-3 or TRBV12-4 and TRBJ2-5; 11 bases align to TRBD1. The CDR3 spans 16 residues. The trim removed 6 bases at V and 0 bases at J, leaving 6 bases unmatched. The CDR3 sequence is CASRPPGQGDQETQYF. DNA for the CDR3: TGTGCCAGCAGGCCGCCGGGACAGGGGGACCAAGAGACCCAGTACTTC.

The gene calls are TRBV4-1 and TRBJ1-4, with 7 bases matching TRBD1. The J segment lost 7 bases and the V segment lost 0 bases, leaving 2 bases of the junction unmatched. This CDR3 is built from 14 residues. Looked up from germline, CDR1 is MGHRA and CDR2 is YSYEKL. The CDR3 sequence: CASSQEQGSEKLFF. The CDR3 nucleotides read TGCGCCAGCAGCCAAGAACAGGGGAGTGAAAAACTGTTTTTT.

This sequence joins TRBV9 and TRBJ2-1; a possible D gene is TRBD1 (6 bases). Trimming stripped 2 bases from V and 8 bases from J, with 14 bases between. Germline lookup yields CDR1 SGDLS and CDR2 YYNGEE. The CDR3 spans 14 residues. The CDR3 spells CASSVAWGPDEQFF. The CDR3 bases are TGTGCCAGCAGCGTTGCGTGGGGGCCGGATGAGCAGTTCTTC.

The V gene is TRBV6-1, the J gene TRBJ2-4; no firm D call. With 2 bases removed from V and 1 base from J, the gap between germline ends came to 9 bases. The CDR3 loop spans 15 amino acids. Germline V lookup: CDR1 MNHNS, CDR2 SASEGT. Here the CDR3 reads CASSERMRAKNIQYF. As DNA, the CDR3 is TGTGCCAGCAGTGAACGGATGAGGGCCAAAAACATTCAGTACTTC.

The chain employs TRBV2 and TRBJ2-5; D remains ambiguous. The CDR3 contains 18 residues. Trimming removed 4 bases from V and 1 base from J, with 22 bases in between. CDR1 SNHLY and CDR2 FYNNEI come from the germline V gene. The CDR3 is CASSGVRPVSLIQETQYF. The CDR3 region has the DNA TGTGCCAGCAGTGGGGTAAGGCCTGTGAGTCTAATCCAAGAGACCCAGTACTTC.

CDR3 residues: CASSEHPNEQFF. CDR3 nucleotide sequence: TGTGCCAGCAGTGAACACCCTAATGAGCAGTTCTTC. V usage is TRBV2 and J usage is TRBJ2-1; no reliable D call. The ends were cut back, 2 bases at V and 7 bases at J, with 6 bases in the middle. The CDR3 length is 12 residues. Germline lookup yields CDR1 SNHLY and CDR2 FYNNEI.

The chain uses TRBV12-5 and TRBJ1-2; D is possibly TRBD1 (6 bases). Deletions cut 5 bases from V and 4 bases from J, with 11 bases between. CDR1 LGHNT and CDR2 FRNRAP come from the germline V gene. The CDR3 covers 13 residues. CDR3 coding DNA: TGTGCTAGTGGTCCGGACAGCGTCTATGGCTACACCTTC. Translating it yields CASGPDSVYGYTF.

This chain joins TRBV27 and TRBJ1-6; D is undetermined. Germline CDR1 reads MNHEY; CDR2 reads SMNVEV (reference sequence). Trimming took off 3 bases at V and 6 bases at J, with 6 bases between the two ends. The CDR3 length is 13 residues. The CDR3 region has the DNA TGTGCCAGCAGTTTGGCCCTTAATTCACCCCTCCACTTT. Translated, it gives CASSLALNSPLHF.

This rearrangement joins TRBV19 to TRBJ2-7; weak D call: TRBD1 (5 bases). The germline V and J ends were trimmed by 0 bases and 2 bases, with 8 bases remaining between them. CDR3 length: 14 amino acids. Germline V gene sequence: CDR1 LNHDA, CDR2 SQIVND (reference sequence). The DNA for the CDR3 is TGTGCCAGTAGTATAGACGCAGGGACCTACGAGCAGTACTTC. The encoded protein is CASSIDAGTYEQYF.

The chain recombines TRBV7-3 with TRBJ2-1, with D perhaps matching TRBD2 (6 bases). CDR3 length: 15 amino acids. Trimming stripped 6 bases from V and 1 base from J, with 13 bases between. Germline V CDR1 and CDR2: SGHTA, FQGTGA. The CDR3 loop reads CASSRRADSYNEQFF. The CDR3 DNA is TGTGCCAGCAGTCGGAGGGCCGATTCCTACAATGAGCAGTTCTTC.

The chain links TRBV5-1 to TRBJ1-1; 9 bases fit TRBD1. The CDR3 has 16 residues. V lost 0 bases and J lost 4; bases outside the gene matches: 7. CDR1 and CDR2 (germline): SGHRS, YFSETQ. The CDR3 loop is CASSLGYRGRSTEAFF. CDR3 coding DNA: TGCGCCAGCAGCTTGGGGTACAGGGGGCGGAGCACTGAAGCTTTCTTT.

The chain links TRBV2 to TRBJ1-2; D is possibly TRBD1 (5 bases). V was trimmed by 1 base and J by 6 bases, leaving 15 bases between them. Germline V lookup: CDR1 SNHLY, CDR2 FYNNEI. The CDR3 is 15 residues long. CDR3 protein: CASSEVRFQGDGYTF. In nucleotides, the CDR3 is TGTGCCAGCAGTGAAGTCCGGTTCCAAGGGGATGGCTACACCTTC.